Given below is one TCR beta chain in context. Its antigen remains unidentified. This CDR3 has 13 amino acids. Germline-derived CDR1 and CDR2 are SEHNR and FQNEAQ (reference sequence). Deletions cut 6 bases from V and 6 bases from J, with 11 bases between. These data come from a study of cytomegalovirus exposure and HLA in healthy donors. Study outcomes and limitations: CMV antigen specificity of a few CMV-associated chains was confirmed in vitro.

The PCR contained 60 Vbeta and 13 Jbeta primers. Profiled with immunoSEQ multiplex PCR; TCRdb holds only in-frame clones, not every one. The table shows about 200,000 clones, with roughly 85% occurring only once. What was sequenced was PBMCs. The clonotype comes from a male donor in good health and CMV-seronegative. The chain carries TRBV7-9 and TRBJ1-4; TRBD1 is a possible D gene (5 bases). The CDR3 loop is CASRSTVDEKLFF. CDR3 in DNA: TGTGCCAGCAGGTCGACAGTAGATGAAAAACTGTTTTTT. Full variable domain (outside the CDR3, taken from reference TRBV7-9 and TRBJ1-4): DTGVSQNPRHKITKRGQNVTFRCDPISEHNRLYWYRQTLGQGPEFLTYFQNEAQLEKSRLLSDRFSAERPKGSFSTLEIQRTEQGDSAMYLCASRSTVDEKLFFGSGTQLSVL.